This TCR beta chain was identified during a study of T cell repertoires in cytomegalovirus infection. Study-wide context: CMV epitopes used comprised recently identified HLA-C-restricted ones and well-studied HLA-B-restricted ones.

This CDR3 region has 18 residues. The ends lost 4 bases at V and 5 bases at J; junction bases unmatched: 9. CDR1 is LNHDA and CDR2 is SQIVND in the germline V gene (reference sequence). TCRdb re-derived calls from the reads in MiXCR, one entry per CDR3 protein. The repertoire consists of 550,000 to 700,000 distinct CDR3 sequences, with about 39% occurring once and the leading ten covering 40% to 60%. In the case of this clonotype: Its target is unknown.

This chain links TRBV19 with TRBJ2-2, with 14 bases matching TRBD2. The sequence derives from a human donor in good health (CMV status not recorded). Some clones in this sample may be carry-over from other donors' samples. Sequenced here: cultured PBMCs, sampled from culture after CMV antigen stimulation. For the CDR3, the DNA is TGTGCCAGTAGTACGACTAGCGGGAGGGCCGAAATTACCGGGGAGCTGTTTTTT. Encoded protein: CASSTTSGRAEITGELFF. Variable domain in full (rest from reference TRBV19 and TRBJ2-2): DGGITQSPKYLFRKEGQNVTLSCEQNLNHDAMYWYRQDPGQGLRLIYYSQIVNDFQKGDIAEGYSVSREKKESFPLTVTSAQKNPTAFYLCASSTTSGRAEITGELFFGEGSRLTVL.